Listed below are T cell receptor beta chains from one sample, sequenced in a study of blood T cell repertoires in COVID-19. The data were produced by immunoSEQ multiplex PCR, yet TCRdb's version contains in-frame clones alone and is incomplete. The sample yields some 200,000 clones, around 85% seen once. Sequences were obtained from peripheral blood. These receptors originate from a woman older than 75 with acute or convalescent COVID-19. Each CDR3 is given with its conserved first and last residue. A D gene is named only where the DNA matches it firmly. Rows may omit the clone size; those that give it use once, few, many or a size class.

cdr3_length	d_call	j_call	v_call	clone_size	cdr3_nt	cdr3_aa
13	NA	TRBJ2-7	TRBV12-3/TRBV12-4	NA	TGTGCCAGCAGTTTATCAGGGGTCTACGAGCAGTACTTC	CASSLSGVYEQYF
14	NA	TRBJ2-6	TRBV11-3	NA	TGTGCCAGCAGTCTGGGAGCTGGGGCCAACGTCCTGACTTTC	CASSLGAGANVLTF
14	NA	TRBJ2-2	TRBV5-1	NA	TGCGCCAGCAGGCCGGGTCCAAACACCGGGGAGCTGTTTTTT	CASRPGPNTGELFF
15	NA	TRBJ1-3	TRBV10-3	NA	TGTGCCATCAGTGAGGCCAGGAAGACCGGAAACACCATATATTTT	CAISEARKTGNTIYF
15	NA	TRBJ1-3	TRBV19	NA	TGTGCCAGTAGTAGCCCAGGGCTCTCTGGAAACACCATATATTTT	CASSSPGLSGNTIYF
13	NA	TRBJ1-1	TRBV5-8	NA	TGTGCCAGCAGCACGGCCCCACAGGCGGTGGCTTTCTTT	CASSTAPQAVAFF
16	NA	TRBJ2-7	TRBV11-2	NA	TGTGCCAGCAGCTTAGATAGGTCTAGGAGGGTCTACGAGCAGTACTTC	CASSLDRSRRVYEQYF
14	NA	TRBJ1-1	TRBV19	few	TGTGCCAGTAGTATAGATCCAGGGAACACTGAAGCTTTCTTT	CASSIDPGNTEAFF
16	NA	TRBJ2-2	TRBV5-5	NA	TGTGCCAGCAACATCGAAAGGACAGTCTTTTCCGGGGAGCTGTTTTTT	CASNIERTVFSGELFF
13	NA	TRBJ2-5	TRBV12-3/TRBV12-4	NA	TGTGCCAGCAGTTTCCGGGCGGAGGGGACCCAGTACTTC	CASSFRAEGTQYF
15	TRBD1	TRBJ2-7	TRBV7-2	few	TGTGCCAGCAGCTCGCAACAGGGGGCGTTCTACGAGCAGTACTTC	CASSSQQGAFYEQYF
14	TRBD1	TRBJ1-6	TRBV3-1/TRBV3-2	NA	TGTGCCAGCAGCGTAGGGGGCGCGGATTCACCCCTCCACTTT	CASSVGGADSPLHF
14	NA	TRBJ2-7	TRBV6-5	few	TGTGCCAGCAGTTACCAGGACAACTCCTACGAGCAGTACTTC	CASSYQDNSYEQYF
13	NA	TRBJ1-2	TRBV27	NA	TGTGCCAGCAGTTTTGGGGGGAACTATGGCTACACCTTC	CASSFGGNYGYTF
18	TRBD1	TRBJ2-7	TRBV9	NA	TGTGCCAGCAGCATCTGCCCGGGACAGGGGACGGGAGGTTGCGAGCAGTACTTC	CASSICPGQGTGGCEQYF
13	TRBD1	TRBJ1-5	TRBV6-5	NA	TGTGCCAGCAGAACAGGGGGAGATCAGCCCCAGCATTTT	CASRTGGDQPQHF
13	NA	TRBJ1-5	TRBV2	few	TGTGCCAGCAGTACGGACAGAAATCAGCCCCAGCATTTT	CASSTDRNQPQHF
12	NA	TRBJ1-4	TRBV7-9	NA	TGTGCCAGCAGCTCTCCTAATGAAAAACTGTTTTTT	CASSSPNEKLFF
14	NA	TRBJ1-2	TRBV18	NA	TGTGCCAGCTCACCACCGGGGGGAAACTATGGCTACACCTTC	CASSPPGGNYGYTF
17	NA	TRBJ1-1	TRBV7-9	NA	TGTGCCAGCAGCTTACTCCAAAGACACGCCGGGGACACTGAAGCTTTCTTT	CASSLLQRHAGDTEAFF
16	TRBD2	TRBJ2-1	TRBV11-3	NA	TGTGCCAGCAGCATAAAACTAGCGGGGGGCCGCAATGAGCAGTTCTTC	CASSIKLAGGRNEQFF
13	NA	TRBJ1-1	TRBV2	NA	TGTGCCACACGGCGGGGGGAGGGCACTGAAGCTTTCTTT	CATRRGEGTEAFF